A selection of T cell receptor beta chains follows, all from one sample in a study of blood T cell repertoires in COVID-19. The assay was immunoSEQ multiplex PCR, and TCRdb's table has in-frame clones only and misses some. The sample yields about 280,000 clones, over 85% seen once. The sequencing input was peripheral blood. The receptors were gathered from a woman aged 25 to 45 with COVID-19, enrolled during active disease. Each CDR3 is given with its conserved first and last residue. Fields, in order: clone size, V gene, J gene, D gene, CDR3 protein, CDR3 DNA. A D gene is named only where the DNA matches it firmly. Clone sizes are given selectively: once, few, many, or a class where the clone is expanded.

.	TRBV5-6	TRBJ1-2	.	CASSHTKYTKRSGGYTF	TGTGCCAGCAGCCATACTAAGTACACAAAACGGTCGGGTGGCTACACCTTC
once	TRBV5-5	TRBJ2-5	TRBD1	CASSHLPGQRAETQYF	TGTGCCAGCAGCCACCTCCCGGGACAGAGGGCAGAGACCCAGTACTTC
few	TRBV13	TRBJ2-7	.	CASSLGGQDTYEQYF	TGTGCCAGCAGCTTAGGGGGCCAGGATACCTACGAGCAGTACTTC
.	TRBV27	TRBJ2-5	.	CASSSLPETQYF	TGTGCCAGCAGCTCCCTCCCCGAGACCCAGTACTTC
.	TRBV24-1	TRBJ2-3	.	CATSDPGEGTDTQYF	TGTGCCACCAGTGACCCGGGGGAAGGAACAGATACGCAGTATTTT
.	TRBV19	TRBJ1-5	.	CASSMWTRGGNQPQHF	TGTGCCAGTAGTATGTGGACCCGGGGGGGCAATCAGCCCCAGCATTTT
.	TRBV7-2	TRBJ1-5	.	CASSFGIDQPQHF	TGTGCCAGCAGCTTTGGCATTGATCAGCCCCAGCATTTT
.	TRBV5-1	TRBJ2-1	.	CASRRGDEQFF	TGCGCCAGCCGGCGGGGAGATGAGCAGTTCTTC
.	TRBV10-1	TRBJ1-4	TRBD1	CATRVGQGEIREKLFF	TGCGCCACCCGAGTTGGACAGGGGGAAATCAGAGAAAAACTGTTTTTT
.	TRBV27	TRBJ1-2	TRBD1	CASSSLQGRMNYGYTF	TGTGCCAGCAGTTCCTTACAGGGGAGGATGAACTATGGCTACACCTTC
.	TRBV24-1	TRBJ1-2	.	CATSDLRVYGYTF	TGTGCCACCAGTGATTTACGGGTTTATGGCTACACCTTC
.	TRBV4-2	TRBJ2-7	.	CASSQEMAQAVGEQYF	TGTGCCAGCAGCCAAGAGATGGCGCAAGCGGTTGGGGAGCAGTACTTC
.	TRBV21-1	TRBJ1-1	.	CASSKEGGIGHTEAFF	TGTGCCAGCAGCAAAGAGGGGGGGATCGGGCACACTGAAGCTTTCTTT
.	TRBV19	TRBJ2-1	TRBD2	CASSPTSGGPNEQFF	TGTGCCAGTAGTCCGACTAGCGGGGGACCCAATGAGCAGTTCTTC
.	TRBV6-6	TRBJ2-5	TRBD1	CASSRDRGRETQYF	TGTGCCAGCAGCCGGGACAGGGGGCGAGAGACCCAGTACTTC
.	TRBV19	TRBJ2-1	.	CASSILGLYNEQFF	TGTGCCAGTAGTATACTGGGCCTTTACAATGAGCAGTTCTTC
.	TRBV12-5	TRBJ2-1	.	CASGPTGTNEQFF	TGTGCTAGTGGCCCCACAGGGACCAATGAGCAGTTCTTC
.	TRBV28	TRBJ1-2	.	CASSLDRQVPPFGGYTF	TGTGCCAGCAGTTTAGACAGACAGGTTCCCCCTTTCGGTGGCTACACCTTC
few	TRBV4-2	TRBJ1-1	.	CASSQAIWGGNTEAFF	TGTGCCAGCAGCCAAGCAATCTGGGGAGGGAACACTGAAGCTTTCTTT
once	TRBV10-3	TRBJ2-7	TRBD1	CAISETGGSYEQYF	TGTGCCATCAGTGAGACAGGGGGTTCCTACGAGCAGTACTTC
.	TRBV7-9	TRBJ1-2	.	CASSYPRDSLYGYTF	TGTGCCAGCAGTTACCCCCGGGATTCCCTCTATGGCTACACCTTC
.	TRBV4-1	TRBJ1-6	.	CASSHSVTADSPLHF	TGCGCCAGCAGCCACTCTGTGACAGCTGATTCACCCCTCCACTTT
few	TRBV19	TRBJ1-1	.	CASSIARAAGPPEAFF	TGTGCCAGTAGTATAGCCAGGGCGGCCGGTCCCCCTGAAGCTTTCTTT
.	TRBV19	TRBJ2-7	TRBD1	CASSIRQGQSYEQYF	TGTGCCAGTAGTATCCGACAGGGCCAGTCCTACGAGCAGTACTTC
.	TRBV5-1	TRBJ1-3	.	CASSLAGVGNTIYF	TGCGCCAGCAGCTTGGCCGGGGTCGGAAACACCATATATTTT
once	TRBV15	TRBJ2-7	.	CATSRDVAGGSEYF	.
.	TRBV5-1	TRBJ2-3	.	CASSLDGTPTDTQYF	TGCGCCAGCAGCTTGGACGGGACTCCCACAGATACGCAGTATTTT
.	TRBV2	TRBJ1-1	.	CASSLRGALVEAFF	TGTGCCAGCAGCCTTCGGGGGGCCCTTGTTGAAGCTTTCTTT
.	TRBV6-1	TRBJ1-4	TRBD1	CASSADRAGTNEKLFF	TGTGCCAGCAGTGCCGACAGGGCTGGGACTAATGAAAAACTGTTTTTT
.	TRBV7-9	TRBJ2-1	TRBD1	CASSPAQGAAMYNEQFF	TGTGCCAGCAGCCCAGCCCAGGGGGCCGCGATGTACAATGAGCAGTTCTTC
.	TRBV2	TRBJ1-1	.	CASRSPQGLNTEAFF	TGTGCCAGCAGATCCCCACAGGGCTTGAACACTGAAGCTTTCTTT
.	TRBV6-4	TRBJ1-2	TRBD1	CASSARTGEGNYGYTF	TGTGCCAGCAGTGCCCGGACAGGGGAAGGGAACTATGGCTACACCTTC
once	TRBV5-1	TRBJ2-5	.	CASSLTAGTQYF	TGCGCCAGCAGCTTGACTGCGGGGACCCAGTACTTC
.	TRBV18	TRBJ2-2	.	CASSPPDRNTGELFF	TGTGCCAGCTCACCACCGGACAGAAACACCGGGGAGCTGTTTTTT
.	TRBV3-1/TRBV3-2	TRBJ2-5	TRBD2	CASSRRGVGSFVQETQYF	TGTGCCAGCAGCCGACGGGGGGTGGGGAGCTTCGTCCAAGAGACCCAGTACTTC
.	TRBV5-1	TRBJ1-6	.	CASSLGLMKEISSYNSPLHF	TGCGCCAGCAGCTTGGGGCTAATGAAGGAGATTAGCTCCTATAATTCACCCCTCCACTTT
.	TRBV29-1	TRBJ1-2	.	CSVLSGLYGYTF	TGCAGCGTCCTCTCGGGTCTCTATGGCTACACCTTC
.	TRBV27	TRBJ2-5	.	CASSPGGTQYF	TGTGCCAGCAGTCCCGGGGGGACCCAGTACTTC
.	TRBV28	TRBJ1-4	TRBD1	CASSLDYLRDRKIGKLFF	TGTGCCAGCAGTTTAGATTACCTCCGGGACAGGAAAATTGGAAAACTGTTTTTT
.	TRBV19	TRBJ1-2	TRBD1	CASSILGQGARGYTF	TGTGCCAGTAGTATTTTGGGACAGGGGGCTCGTGGCTACACCTTC
once	TRBV29-1	TRBJ1-2	.	CSVDAGILNGYTF	TGCAGCGTTGATGCGGGGATATTGAATGGCTACACCTTC
.	TRBV6-5	TRBJ2-7	TRBD2	CASSPGRDGSYEQYF	TGTGCCAGCAGTCCTGGGAGGGATGGTTCCTACGAGCAGTACTTC
.	TRBV7-9	TRBJ1-2	TRBD1	CASSSGGADYGYTF	TGTGCCAGCAGCTCAGGGGGCGCAGACTATGGCTACACCTTC
.	TRBV5-1	TRBJ2-4	.	CASSPASAGAKNIQYF	TGCGCCAGCAGCCCGGCTAGTGCAGGGGCCAAAAACATTCAGTACTTC
once	TRBV2	TRBJ2-7	.	CASSAPGFTYEQYF	TGTGCCAGCAGTGCTCCGGGGTTCACATACGAGCAGTACTTC
.	TRBV6-1	TRBJ2-5	.	CASSALRTALQETQYF	TGTGCCAGCAGTGCTCTACGGACAGCTCTTCAAGAGACCCAGTACTTC
.	TRBV2	TRBJ2-7	.	CASSEALRPYEQYF	TGTGCCAGCAGTGAAGCCCTACGTCCCTACGAGCAGTACTTC
once	TRBV5-1	TRBJ2-3	TRBD2	CASSLFGLAGGTDTQYF	TGCGCCAGCAGCTTATTCGGGCTAGCGGGGGGCACAGATACGCAGTATTTT
.	TRBV5-5	TRBJ2-7	TRBD1	CASSIRDRRYEQYF	TGTGCCAGCAGCATCCGGGACAGGCGCTACGAGCAGTACTTC
once	TRBV12-3/TRBV12-4	TRBJ1-2	TRBD1	CASSSRTGSYTF	TGTGCCAGCAGTTCCAGGACAGGCAGCTACACCTTC
.	TRBV28	TRBJ1-3	.	CASSASYGGNTIYF	TGTGCCAGCAGTGCTAGTTATGGAGGAAACACCATATATTTT
.	TRBV7-9	TRBJ2-1	TRBD1	CASSSGTDYNEQFF	TGTGCCAGCAGCTCGGGGACAGATTACAATGAGCAGTTCTTC
few	TRBV18	TRBJ1-6	TRBD1	CASSLDRVDSPLHF	TGTGCCAGCTCCCTGGACAGGGTGGATTCACCCCTCCACTTT
.	TRBV5-1	TRBJ1-2	.	CASSLGYGNYGYTF	TGCGCCAGCAGCTTGGGTTACGGGAACTATGGCTACACCTTC
.	TRBV27	TRBJ1-5	TRBD1	CASSSTGAPQHF	TGTGCCAGCAGTTCAACAGGGGCGCCCCAGCATTTT